Sequencing of this T cell receptor beta chain was carried out in a study of low-dose radiotherapy and immunotherapy resistance in tumors (dated by TCRdb to the early 2020s). Background for the entire study: Patients in Cohort 1 were given 0.5 Gy per fraction every 2 weeks, and the prescribed total PTV dose was 6.5 Gy. Patients were given nivolumab as a 240 mg flat dose every two weeks and ipilimumab at 1 mg/kg every six weeks, with both drugs delivered intravenously. Patients took aspirin 300 mg orally once daily for four cycles, starting on cycle 1 day 1. Trial participants were not randomized into treatment groups. Cohort 2 received 1 Gy per fraction every two weeks, with a total of 13 Gy over 26 weeks. Intravenous cyclophosphamide at 200 mg/m2 was administered every two weeks, one day ahead of each radiation and immunotherapy administration. Eight patients were included in the translational analysis, namely three from the first dose cohort plus the first five from the second dose cohort.

The sequencing machine was an Illumina HiSeq 2500. First-strand cDNA was synthesized with Superscript III and a set of TRAV- and TRBV-specific primers, covering both TCRalpha and TCRbeta chains. A roughly 20-cycle PCR with Phusion amplified the TCRs, pairing a constant-region primer with the adapter that was attached to the V primers. The MessageAmp II aRNA Amplification Kit was used to amplify the isolated mRNA, with in vitro transcription run for 16 hours at 37 degrees C. mRNA for TCR sequencing was isolated with the Dynabeads mRNA DIRECT Purification Kit. Indexed Illumina adapters were added in a second Phusion PCR of about 24 cycles, and the PCR products were purified with AMPure XP beads. From the authors' description of their analysis: Using custom Perl scripts, TCR sequences encoding the same protein were pooled, out-of-frame sequences were removed, and the abundance of each clonotype was computed. The analysis excluded TCR sequences that were supported by just one read. Shannon entropy, Gini index, clonality, richness, and the frequency of TCRs shared between repertoires were included as repertoire metrics. TCRdb cleaned the public reads at Q25 with fastp, built clones with MiXCR and kept in-frame beta chains. Every distinct CDR3 protein forms one entry, paired with its most common genes and DNA. The V and J calls and clone size are TCRdb's, not the authors'. This sample gives almost 45,000 distinct CDR3 sequences in total; 25% to 30% of them show up just once. The ten largest make up roughly 9.1% of the sample.

This clonotype was detected ten times or more. No cognate antigen has been identified for it. The junction and the germline gene differ at one end; a read error may be behind it. The time point label of this sample denotes: after trial treatment. Sample treatment or condition, as interpreted from the label and publication: LDRT plus nivolumab, ipilimumab, low-dose cyclophosphamide and aspirin (RACIN trial). Donors were enrolled in RACIN, a single-arm phase I dose-escalation trial in which nivolumab, ipilimumab, aspirin, low-dose cyclophosphamide and low-dose radiotherapy were combined. Patients were eligible if they had advanced solid tumors that were TIL-negative. The cysteine opens and the phenylalanine closes a CDR3 of 16 amino acids. Only CDR3 DNA remains: 48 bases, in frame from the first base. CDR1 and CDR2 (SGHTS, YDEGEE) derive from the germline V gene.

The chain is assembled from TRBV5-8 and TRBJ1-2; the best D guess is TRBD1, with 6 bases matching. The source of this sequence is a male donor with prostate cancer. The sequences come from PBMCs, collected after low-dose radiotherapy plus immunotherapy. The CDR3 region: CASSLARGLRVNGYTF. DNA sequence: TGTGCCAGCAGTTTGGCTCGGGGGCTCCGCGTGAATGGCTACACCTTC. Here the CDR3 is joined to the reference TRBV5-8 and TRBJ1-2 genes, and the full variable domain is: EAGVTQSPTHLIKTRGQQATLRCSPISGHTSVYWYQQALGLGLQFLLWYDEGEERNRGNFPPRFSGRQFPNYSSELNVNALELEDSALYLCASSLARGLRVNGYTFGSGTRLTVV.